The 4 T cell receptor beta chains reported below all come from one sample, sequenced in a study of blood T cells in healthy people across ages. Then a second PCR, running roughly 6 to 12 cycles, was carried out with a sample-barcoded 5' primer and a J-beta primer mix. Each CDR3 protein is one row after TCRdb ran MiXCR on the 5' RACE reads. The sample records 1.4 million to 1.5 million distinct CDR3 sequences, about 43% being singletons. Sequences were obtained from blood. The origin of the receptors is a woman younger than 30 in good health.

The chain is built from TRBV20-1 and TRBJ2-3; D is perhaps TRBD2 (5 bases). V was trimmed by 4 bases and J by 4 bases, leaving 12 bases between them. CDR3 length equals 13 residues. CDR1 DFQATT and CDR2 SNEGSKA come from the germline V gene (reference sequence). The CDR3 region is CSATRLAPDTQYF. The CDR3, as DNA: TGCAGTGCTACTCGGCTAGCCCCAGATACGCAGTATTTT.

J is TRBJ1-5 and V is TRBV4-1; D unresolved. The CDR3 length is 15 residues. Trimming took off 5 bases at V and 2 bases at J, with 13 bases between the two ends. Germline lookup yields CDR1 MGHRA and CDR2 YSYEKL. In DNA form, the CDR3 reads TGCGCCAGCAGCGTCCGACCTGAGGGCAATCAGCCCCAGCATTTT. This gives the protein CASSVRPEGNQPQHF.

This rearrangement joins TRBV29-1 to TRBJ2-1; D is uncertain. The CDR3 extends over 11 amino acids. V shed 5 bases and J shed 6 bases, with 8 bases lying between them. Germline assignment: CDR1 SQVTM and CDR2 ANQGSEA. CDR3 sequence: CSVRPGNEQFF. The CDR3 nucleotides are TGCAGCGTTCGCCCCGGCAATGAGCAGTTCTTC.

This chain uses TRBV7-8 with TRBJ2-5, with unresolved D. This CDR3 contains 14 residues. The V gene's germline CDR1 is SGHVS and CDR2 FQNEAQ. V was shortened by 5 bases and J by 5 bases, with 15 bases between the two germline ends. The CDR3 here is CASSLGPLRETQYF. DNA of the CDR3: TGTGCCAGCAGCCTTGGACCATTGCGGGAGACCCAGTACTTC.